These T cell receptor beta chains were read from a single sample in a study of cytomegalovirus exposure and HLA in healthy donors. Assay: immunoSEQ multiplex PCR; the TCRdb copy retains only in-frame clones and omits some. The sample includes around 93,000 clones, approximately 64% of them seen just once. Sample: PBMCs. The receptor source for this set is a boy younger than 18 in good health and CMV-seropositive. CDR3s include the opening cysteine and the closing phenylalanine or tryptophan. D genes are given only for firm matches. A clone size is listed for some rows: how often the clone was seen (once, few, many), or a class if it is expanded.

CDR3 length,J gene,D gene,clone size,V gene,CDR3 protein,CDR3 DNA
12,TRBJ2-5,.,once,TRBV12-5,CASGLQEETQYF,TGTGCTAGTGGTTTGCAGGAAGAGACCCAGTACTTC
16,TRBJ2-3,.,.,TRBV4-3,CASSQDRWVGTDTQYF,TGCGCCAGCAGCCAAGACAGGTGGGTGGGCACAGATACGCAGTATTTT
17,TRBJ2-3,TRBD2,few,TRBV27,CASSPQGLAVITDTQYF,TGTGCCAGCAGTCCACAGGGACTAGCGGTGATCACAGATACGCAGTATTTT
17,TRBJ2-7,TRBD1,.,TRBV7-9,CASSFILGQGGSYEQYF,TGTGCCAGCAGCTTTATTTTGGGACAGGGCGGATCCTACGAGCAGTACTTC
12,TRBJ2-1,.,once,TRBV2,CASSLEINEQFF,TGTGCCAGCAGTCTAGAGATCAATGAGCAGTTCTTC
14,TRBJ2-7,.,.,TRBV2,CASSVQQGSYEQYF,TGTGCCAGCAGTGTCCAGCAGGGTTCGTACGAACAGTACTTC
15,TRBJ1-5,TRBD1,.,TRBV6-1,CASSEPTGGNQPQHF,TGTGCCAGCAGTGAGCCGACAGGGGGCAATCAGCCCCAGCATTTT
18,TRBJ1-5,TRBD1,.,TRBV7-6,CASSHRTGQGDRNQPQHF,TGTGCCAGCAGCCATAGGACCGGACAGGGGGATCGCAATCAGCCCCAGCATTTT
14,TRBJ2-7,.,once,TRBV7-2,CASSQEQGTYEQYF,TGTGCCAGCAGCCAAGAGCAGGGCACCTACGAGCAGTACTTC
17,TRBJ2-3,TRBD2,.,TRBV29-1,CSVDSYVASGSTDTQYF,TGCAGCGTTGACTCGTATGTGGCTAGCGGTAGCACAGATACGCAGTATTTT
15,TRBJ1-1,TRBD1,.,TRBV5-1,CASSSGTGLNTEAFF,TGCGCCAGCAGCTCCGGGACAGGGTTGAACACTGAAGCTTTCTTT
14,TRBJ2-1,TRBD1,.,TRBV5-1,CASSIGGPYNEQFF,TGCGCCAGCAGTATAGGGGGCCCCTACAATGAGCAGTTCTTC
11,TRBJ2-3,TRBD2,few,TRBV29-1,CSVATSDTQYF,TGCAGCGTTGCGACTAGCGATACGCAGTATTTT
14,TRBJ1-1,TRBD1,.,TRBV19,CASSRQGALTEAFF,TGTGCCAGTAGCCGACAGGGGGCCCTCACTGAAGCTTTCTTT
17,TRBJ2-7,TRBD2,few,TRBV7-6,CASSLVCCGEGFGEQYF,TGTGCCAGCAGCTTAGTTTGTTGCGGGGAGGGTTTCGGCGAGCAGTACTTC
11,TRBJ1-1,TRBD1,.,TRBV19,CATYRGTEAFF,TGTGCCACTTACAGGGGGACTGAAGCTTTCTTT
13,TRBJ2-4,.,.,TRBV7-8,CASSELRGNIQYF,TGTGCCAGCAGTGAATTACGGGGAAACATTCAGTACTTC
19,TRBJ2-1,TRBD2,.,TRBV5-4,CASSLLAGGLFGSYNEQFF,TGTGCCAGCAGCTTACTAGCGGGGGGGCTATTTGGCTCCTACAATGAGCAGTTCTTC
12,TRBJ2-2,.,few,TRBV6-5,CASSYRGGELFF,TGTGCCAGCAGTTATAGAGGGGGTGAGCTGTTTTTT
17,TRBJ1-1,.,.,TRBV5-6,CASSLDQGQNLNTEAFF,TGTGCCAGCAGCTTGGATCAGGGCCAGAACTTGAACACTGAAGCTTTCTTT
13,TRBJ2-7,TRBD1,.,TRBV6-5,CASSYSSTGEQYF,TGTGCCAGCAGTTACTCTTCGACAGGGGAACAGTACTTC
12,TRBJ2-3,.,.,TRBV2,CASSVSVDTQYF,TGTGCCAGCAGTGTATCAGTAGATACGCAGTATTTT
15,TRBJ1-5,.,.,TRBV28,CASSPQEARAQPQNF,TGTGCCAGCAGCCCACAGGAAGCTCGAGCTCAGCCCCAGAATTTT
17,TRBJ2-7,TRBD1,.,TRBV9,CASSATPGTGNPYEQYF,TGTGCCAGCAGCGCGACTCCCGGGACAGGGAACCCCTACGAGCAGTACTTC
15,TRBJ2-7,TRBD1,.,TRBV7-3,CASSLLGGLYGEQYF,TGTGCCAGCAGCTTATTAGGGGGCCTCTATGGTGAGCAGTACTTC
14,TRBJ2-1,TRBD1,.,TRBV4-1,CASRGTGGGNEQFF,TGCGCCAGCCGAGGGACAGGGGGCGGAAATGAGCAGTTCTTC
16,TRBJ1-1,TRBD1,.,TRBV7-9,CASSLTGGTGNTEAFF,TGTGCCAGCAGCTTGACAGGGGGCACGGGGAACACTGAAGCTTTCTTT
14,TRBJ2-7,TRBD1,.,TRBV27,CASSFGQGPYEQYF,TGTGCCAGCAGTTTCGGACAGGGCCCCTACGAGCAGTACTTC
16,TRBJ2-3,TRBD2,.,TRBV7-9,CASSYRLAGALDTQYF,TGTGCCAGCAGCTACAGACTAGCGGGGGCGCTGGATACGCAGTATTTT
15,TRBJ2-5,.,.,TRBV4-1,CASSQGGPDVETQYF,TGCGCCAGCAGCCAAGGGGGGCCCGACGTGGAGACCCAGTACTTC
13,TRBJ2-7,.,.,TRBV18,CASSPGADYEQYF,TGTGCCAGCTCACCAGGGGCGGACTACGAGCAGTACTTC
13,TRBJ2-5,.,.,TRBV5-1,CASSPDGDETQYF,TGCGCCAGCAGCCCTGATGGAGATGAGACCCAGTACTTC
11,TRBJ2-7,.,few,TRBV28,CASSESYEQYF,TGTGCCAGCAGTGAGTCCTACGAGCAGTACTTC
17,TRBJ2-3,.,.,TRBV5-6,CASSWGGGGVPTDTQYF,TGTGCCAGCAGCTGGGGGGGTGGGGGCGTCCCCACAGATACGCAGTATTTT
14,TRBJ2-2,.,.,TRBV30,CAWMGPGNTGELFF,TGTGCCTGGATGGGCCCAGGGAACACCGGGGAGCTGTTTTTT
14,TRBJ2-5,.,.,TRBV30,CAWSVASYQETQYF,TGTGCCTGGAGTGTAGCATCGTACCAAGAGACCCAGTACTTC
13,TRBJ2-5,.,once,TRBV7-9,CASSLRGGETQYF,TGTGCCAGCAGCTTACGGGGTGGGGAGACCCAGTACTTC
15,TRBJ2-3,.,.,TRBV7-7,CASSLGSGSTDTQYF,TGTGCCAGCAGCTTAGGGTCAGGGAGCACAGATACGCAGTATTTT
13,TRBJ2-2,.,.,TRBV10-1,CASRHSQAGELFF,TGCGCCAGCCGACATTCTCAGGCCGGGGAGCTGTTTTTT
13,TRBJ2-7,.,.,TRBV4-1,CASSLLLESEQYF,TGCGCCAGCAGCCTCCTACTAGAATCCGAGCAGTACTTC
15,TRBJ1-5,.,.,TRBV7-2,CASSLVAHGDQPQHF,TGTGCCAGCAGCTTAGTGGCCCACGGAGATCAGCCCCAGCATTTT
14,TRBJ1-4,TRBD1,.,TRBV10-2,CASRHRDRAEKLFF,TGCGCCAGCAGACACCGGGACAGGGCTGAAAAACTGTTTTTT
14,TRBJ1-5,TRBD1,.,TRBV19,CASRGQVGDQPQHF,TGTGCCAGTAGGGGACAGGTCGGGGATCAGCCCCAGCATTTT
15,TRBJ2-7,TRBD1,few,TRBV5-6,CASSRRGLGSYEQYF,TGTGCCAGCAGCCGCAGGGGGCTAGGCTCCTACGAGCAGTACTTC
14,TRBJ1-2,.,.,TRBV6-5,CASRRHDSTDGYPF,TGTGCCAGCAGAAGACATGATTCGACGGATGGCTACCCCTTC
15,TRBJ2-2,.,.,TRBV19,CASSYPRGGTGELFF,TGTGCCAGTAGTTACCCACGAGGCGGCACCGGGGAGCTGTTTTTT
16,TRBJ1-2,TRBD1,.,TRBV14,CASSPKGDRVLGGYTF,TGTGCCAGCAGCCCGAAGGGTGACAGGGTGTTAGGTGGCTACACCTTC
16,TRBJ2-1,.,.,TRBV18,CASSPMTLGGRNEQFF,TGTGCCAGCTCACCAATGACCTTGGGGGGACGCAATGAGCAGTTCTTC
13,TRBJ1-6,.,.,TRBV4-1,CASSQDRGSPLHF,TGCGCCAGCAGCCAAGATCGCGGTTCACCCCTCCACTTT
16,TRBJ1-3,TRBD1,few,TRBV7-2,CASSTGTAPTGNTIYF,TGTGCCAGCAGCACTGGGACAGCTCCGACTGGAAACACCATATATTTT
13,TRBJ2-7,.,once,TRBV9,CASSVVWGDEQYF,TGTGCCAGCAGCGTAGTTTGGGGGGACGAGCAGTACTTC
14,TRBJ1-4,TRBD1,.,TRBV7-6,CASSMGQGGEKLFF,TGTGCCAGCAGCATGGGACAGGGGGGAGAAAAACTGTTTTTT
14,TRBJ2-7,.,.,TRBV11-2,CASSPRGMDYEQYF,TGTGCCAGCAGCCCCCGGGGAATGGACTACGAGCAGTACTTC
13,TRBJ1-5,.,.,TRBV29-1,CSATGHGNQPQNF,TGCAGCGCAACAGGGCACGGCAATCAGCCCCAGAATTTT